The TCR beta chain described here comes from a study of regulatory T cells in long-lasting Graves disease. The time point here: persistent/refractory GD, antithyroid drugs over 5 years with positive TRAb. From RNA extracted from PBMCs, the TCR library was made. This clonotype occurred once. For TCR beta, libraries came from iRepertoire HTBI primers and Arm-PCR of CDR3 regions. MiXCR, run by TCRdb on the multiplex PCR reads, gives a single entry per CDR3 protein. The data show about 660,000 distinct CDR3 sequences, with around 30% seen just once and 35% to 55% held by the top ten. The CDR3 has 13 amino acids. Trimming stripped 5 bases from V and 5 bases from J, with 12 bases between. CDR1 LNHDA and CDR2 SQIVND come from the germline V gene (reference sequence).

This chain links TRBV19 with TRBJ1-2; D not resolved. This clonotype was sampled from a female donor with Graves disease. The source material was peripheral blood mononuclear cells (PBMCs), sampled when the disease was refractory, from a patient treated with antithyroid drugs. CDR3 nucleotide sequence: TGTGCCAGTAGTTTGGGATTGCCGTATGGCTACACCTTC. Translating gives CASSLGLPYGYTF.